Given below is one T cell receptor (beta chain) in context. This sample was included in a study of blood T cell repertoires in COVID-19. CDR1 and CDR2 from the germline V gene are SNHLY and FYNNEI. V lost 7 bases to trimming and J lost 2 bases, with 15 bases between them. CDR3 size: 14 residues. The repertoire was sequenced with immunoSEQ multiplex PCR; TCRdb's copy has only in-frame clones and lacks some. The table includes a few hundred thousand clones, about 87% detected once. The chain employs TRBV2 and TRBJ2-7; D perhaps matches TRBD1 (5 bases). Sequenced material: peripheral blood. This receptor was obtained from a man between 70 and 80 years old with acute or convalescent COVID-19. The CDR3 sequence is CASKDRTGAYEQYF. The CDR3 DNA sequence: TGTGCCAGCAAGGATCGAACAGGAGCCTACGAGCAGTACTTC.